The entry below gives a single T cell receptor (beta chain) sequence along with its context. Its antigen is unidentified. Sequence at one end of the junction differs from germline and may be a read error. The data are from a study of response to subunit inactivated influenza vaccine. Findings of the study overall: The authors suggested that few new T cells are recruited per seasonal influenza vaccination.

TCRdb used MiXCR to reprocess the RT-PCR reads, holding one entry per CDR3 protein. Of roughly 780,000 distinct CDR3 sequences in the sample, 15% to 20% were seen once. The length of the CDR3 is 15 residues. The germline gives CDR1 SSHAT, CDR2 FNYEAQ (reference sequence). The input for sequencing was PBMCs from blood, taken about 5 days after vaccination. This clonotype was sampled from a man aged 50-59 years who received an inactivated influenza vaccine. The chain employs TRBV7-7 and TRBJ2-1; 11 bases align to TRBD2. The chain's CDR3 is CASSLSGLADNEQFF. The CDR3 DNA is TGTGCTAGCAGCTTATCGGGACTAGCGGACAATGAGCAGTTCTTC.